These T cell receptor beta chains were read from a single sample in a study of OX40 agonist ivuxolimab in advanced cancers. Libraries were prepared by immunoSEQ multiplex PCR; TCRdb keeps only in-frame clonotypes and omits some of them. The sample consists of fewer than 70,000 clones, approximately 82% of them appearing once. Sequenced here: CD4+ or CD8+ T cells sorted from blood, sampled in a trial of the OX40 agonist ivuxolimab. These TCRs come from an adult with an advanced solid tumor such as melanoma, head and neck, liver or kidney cancer. CDR3s include the opening cysteine and the closing phenylalanine or tryptophan. The order of the fields is J gene, D gene, V gene, clone size, CDR3 DNA, CDR3 protein. The D gene is left open where the match is weak. Part of the rows lack a size; the others show once, few, many or a class for expanded clones.

>TRBJ2-2|TRBD2|TRBV11-3|NA
TGTGCCAGCAGCCCCCAAACAGGGCGGGAGGGCACCGGGGAGCTGTTTTTT
CASSPQTGREGTGELFF
>TRBJ1-6|NA|TRBV30|NA
TGTGCCTGGAGTGTAGGACAGTCTAATTCACCCCTCCACTTT
CAWSVGQSNSPLHF
>TRBJ1-4|NA|TRBV4-3|NA
TGCGCCAGCAGCCTCCAGCAGTACCAGGGTAGTGAAAAACTGTTTTTT
CASSLQQYQGSEKLFF
>TRBJ2-7|NA|TRBV7-2|once
TGTGCCAGCAGCCCGTGGGGGGTCAACTCCTACGAGCAGTACTTC
CASSPWGVNSYEQYF
>TRBJ2-7|NA|TRBV2|NA
TGTGCCAGCAGTGAACAGGGTACTGGCGAGCAGTACTTC
CASSEQGTGEQYF
>TRBJ2-5|TRBD2|TRBV7-9|NA
TGTGCCAGCAGCTTCCCCAAAAGACTAGCGGGGAGCCAAGAGACCCAGTACTTC
CASSFPKRLAGSQETQYF
>TRBJ2-5|NA|TRBV7-2|NA
TGTGCCAGCAGCCGGTCACAAGAGACCCAGTACTTC
CASSRSQETQYF
>TRBJ2-5|NA|TRBV19|NA
TGTGCCAGCTCTCTTGGCGGGGCGGGGATCCAAGAGACCCAGTACTTC
CASSLGGAGIQETQYF
>TRBJ2-5|NA|TRBV28|NA
TGTGCCAGCAGGTTGAACAGACTTCAAGAGACCCAGTACTTC
CASRLNRLQETQYF
>TRBJ2-7|NA|TRBV6-1|NA
TGTGCCAGCAGACCCCGGGACACCTACGAGCAGTACTTC
CASRPRDTYEQYF
>TRBJ2-7|TRBD2|TRBV6-5|NA
TGTGCCAGCAGTTACTCGTTTGGCGGGGGGTTCTACGAGCAGTACTTC
CASSYSFGGGFYEQYF
>TRBJ2-1|TRBD2|TRBV28|NA
TGTGCCAGCAGTTACCTAGCGGGTAGGAATGAGCAGTTCTTC
CASSYLAGRNEQFF
>TRBJ2-6|NA|TRBV6-1|NA
TGTGCCAGCACTCTCCGGTCTGGGGCCAACGTCCTGACTTTC
CASTLRSGANVLTF
>TRBJ1-1|NA|TRBV30|few
TGTGCCTGGAGTGCCTCCTTGGAAGCTTTCTTT
CAWSASLEAFF
>TRBJ2-3|TRBD2|TRBV7-6|NA
TGTGCCAGAGCGGAGCGGGGGAACACAGATACGCAGTATTTT
CARAERGNTDTQYF
>TRBJ2-5|TRBD2|TRBV7-2|NA
TGTGCCAGCAGCTTAGCGAAGATAGCGGGGGGAGAGACCCAGTACTTC
CASSLAKIAGGETQYF
>TRBJ1-1|NA|TRBV28|NA
TGTGCCAGCAAGGTACCCGACACTGAAGCTTTCTTT
CASKVPDTEAFF
>TRBJ2-5|TRBD2|TRBV28|NA
TGTGCCAGCTCCCGGGTAGCGGGGGGGAAAGAGACCCAGTACTTC
CASSRVAGGKETQYF
>TRBJ1-6|NA|TRBV28|NA
TGTGCCAGCAGTTCAGGCAATAATTCACCCCTCCACTTT
CASSSGNNSPLHF
>TRBJ1-2|NA|TRBV6-6|NA
TGTGCCAGCAGTTCACAGTATGGCTACACCTTC
CASSSQYGYTF
>TRBJ2-1|NA|TRBV12-1|NA
TGTGCCAGCAGCCCCCGGTCTCCGGGGGGCGGGGTTGGGCAGTTCTTC
CASSPRSPGGGVGQFF
>TRBJ2-7|TRBD1|TRBV30|NA
TGTGCCTGGAGGCCTCGGGACAGGAAGAAATCCTTTAAGTACTTC
CAWRPRDRKKSFKYF
>TRBJ2-7|NA|TRBV4-2|few
TGTGCCAGCAGCCAAGTGGGACAACTTCAACCCTACGAGCAGTACTTC
CASSQVGQLQPYEQYF
>TRBJ1-5|NA|TRBV7-2|NA
TGTGCCAGCAGCTCCCAGGAAAATCAGCCCCAGCATTTT
CASSSQENQPQHF
>TRBJ2-5|NA|TRBV7-8|NA
TGTGCCAGCAGCCGCTCAACAGGGACGGGGACCCAGTACTTC
CASSRSTGTGTQYF
>TRBJ2-7|NA|TRBV20-1|NA
TGCAGTGCCAGCGACAGGCGAGAGCAGTACTTC
CSASDRREQYF
>TRBJ1-5|NA|TRBV6-5|NA
TGTGCCAGCACCCGCGACGGGGCTCAGGGTCAGCCCCAGCATTTT
CASTRDGAQGQPQHF
>TRBJ2-1|NA|TRBV9|NA
TGTGCCAGCTCCCCCCCGTGGGCGGCTGGACCGGCATACAATGAGCAGTTCTTC
CASSPPWAAGPAYNEQFF
>TRBJ2-5|NA|TRBV10-3|once
TGTGCCATATCCGGGACCGGGGACGGAGAGACCCAGTACTTC
CAISGTGDGETQYF
>TRBJ2-5|NA|TRBV4-2|NA
TGTGCCAGCAGCCCTTCCGGGCGGAGAGAAGAGACCCAGTACTTC
CASSPSGRREETQYF
>TRBJ2-3|TRBD2|TRBV7-3|NA
TGTGCCAGCAGCCAGACTAGCGGGGGAACAGATACGCAGTATTTT
CASSQTSGGTDTQYF
>TRBJ1-1|NA|TRBV3-1/TRBV3-2|NA
TGTGCCAGCAATAAAGCTTTCTTT
CASNKAFF